This TCR beta chain derives from a study of blood T cell repertoires in COVID-19. Study context: Specimens from acute and convalescent COVID-19 originated in the United States, Italy and Spain. Sources were T cells, B-cell-depleted T cells, or PBMCs; the material itself was cDNA or gDNA.

The germline V gene encodes CDR1 SEHNR and CDR2 FQNEAQ (reference sequence). The CDR3 totals 18 residues. V trimming: 4 bases; J trimming: 0 bases; junction bases outside the gene matches: 9. Per the authors' pipeline: The authors estimated nucleated cell counts from reference gene primer amplification. TCRdb keeps only in-frame clones here, not all; method: immunoSEQ multiplex PCR. V and J calls and clone size are given by that table; D and trimming were obtained from the DNA. The data contain hundreds of thousands of clones, about nine tenths of them singletons. Only a few counts were recorded for this clone. Seattle's cohort entered during active infection and was followed longitudinally.

The receptor was isolated from a man aged 50-59 years with COVID-19, enrolled during active disease. Sequencing input: peripheral blood. This rearrangement joins TRBV7-9 to TRBJ2-7; 13 bases map to TRBD2. The CDR3 reads CASSSRTSGGANSYEQYF. CDR3 in DNA: TGTGCCAGCAGCTCCCGGACTAGCGGGGGAGCCAACTCCTACGAGCAGTACTTC.